This T cell receptor beta chain was recovered during a study of vaccination and CD4 T cells after COVID-19. As concerns this clonotype: Antigen: not known.

Sequencing of cultured CD4+ T cell DNA used the Oncomine TCR Beta short-read assay. TCRdb recomputed calls from the PCR reads with MiXCR, one row per CDR3 protein. The profile shows around 20,000 distinct CDR3 sequences, about 61% of them singletons. Treatment in this sample: roughly 10-day PBMC culture with coronavirus spike peptide pools or control peptides (ViraFEST assay). The CDR3 consists of 14 residues. Germline CDR1 is SGHVS and CDR2 is FNYEAQ. V was pared by 1 base and J by 6 bases, with 13 bases between. Specimen: CD4+ T cells from blood, cultured in vitro. The chain couples TRBV7-6 to TRBJ2-7; weak D call: TRBD2 (6 bases). The TCR was taken from a human donor who had recovered from COVID-19. CDR3 region: CASSLVPGGGEQYF. In DNA, the CDR3 is TGTGCCAGCAGCTTAGTTCCCGGGGGAGGCGAGCAGTACTTC. Looking up the rest from reference TRBV7-6 and TRBJ2-7 gives the full variable domain: GAGVSQSPRYKVTKRGQDVALRCDPISGHVSLYWYRQALGQGPEFLTYFNYEAQQDKSGLPNDRFSAERPEGSISTLTIQRTEQRDSAMYRCASSLVPGGGEQYFGPGTRLTVT.